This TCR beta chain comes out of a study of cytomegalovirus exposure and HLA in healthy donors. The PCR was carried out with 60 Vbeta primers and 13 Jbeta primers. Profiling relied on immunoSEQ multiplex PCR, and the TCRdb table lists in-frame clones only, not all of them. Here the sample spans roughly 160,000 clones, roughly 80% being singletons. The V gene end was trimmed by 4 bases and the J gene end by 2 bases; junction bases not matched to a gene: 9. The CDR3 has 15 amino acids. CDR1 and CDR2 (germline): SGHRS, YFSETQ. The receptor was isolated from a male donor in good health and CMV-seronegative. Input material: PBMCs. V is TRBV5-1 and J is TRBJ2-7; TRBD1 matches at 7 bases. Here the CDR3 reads CASSVIGTETYEQYF. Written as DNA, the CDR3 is TGCGCCAGCAGCGTAATCGGGACAGAGACCTACGAGCAGTACTTC.